This T cell receptor beta chain derives from a study of blood T cell repertoires in COVID-19. The repertoire was sequenced with immunoSEQ multiplex PCR; TCRdb's copy has only in-frame clones and lacks some. In the table there are approximately 160,000 clones, about 85% of which are singletons. Per germline, CDR1 SGHAT and CDR2 FQNNGV. The CDR3 consists of 16 residues. With 6 bases removed from V and 1 base from J, the gap between germline ends came to 18 bases. This sequence originates from a man aged 55 to 69 who had recovered from COVID-19. The chain combines TRBV11-2 with TRBJ1-1, with D unclear. The sequenced material came from peripheral blood. DNA for the CDR3: TGTGCCAGCAGGGTTCCACATCTTCTCAAGAACACTGAAGCTTTCTTT. Translation: CASRVPHLLKNTEAFF.